A selection of T cell receptor beta chains follows, all from one sample in a study of OX40 agonist ivuxolimab in advanced cancers. Clones were sequenced by immunoSEQ multiplex PCR, and TCRdb holds only the in-frame ones, with some missing. The data hold about 40,000 clones, with approximately 86% observed a single time. The specimen was CD4+ or CD8+ T cells sorted from blood, collected in a trial of the OX40 agonist ivuxolimab. The receptor source for this set is an adult with an advanced solid tumor such as melanoma, head and neck, liver or kidney cancer. Both conserved end residues are part of each CDR3. D genes are given only for firm matches. Only some rows state a clone size, as once, few, many or a class for expanded clones.

D gene	V gene	J gene	clone size	CDR3 protein	CDR3 DNA
-	TRBV9	TRBJ1-2	-	CASSRTPDPTLHGYTF	TGTGCCAGCAGCCGGACCCCCGACCCGACGTTACATGGCTACACCTTC
-	TRBV29-1	TRBJ1-6	-	CSVKHSSYNSPLHF	TGCAGCGTTAAACACAGCTCCTATAATTCACCCCTCCACTTT
TRBD1	TRBV5-6	TRBJ2-5	-	CASSSGQGRLETQYF	TGTGCCAGCAGCTCCGGACAGGGCAGGTTGGAGACCCAGTACTTC
-	TRBV6-6	TRBJ1-4	-	CASSYSRGRNEKLFF	TGTGCCAGCAGTTACTCAAGAGGCAGGAATGAAAAACTGTTTTTT
-	TRBV9	TRBJ1-2	-	CASSPRTERNYGYTF	TGTGCCAGCAGTCCTAGGACAGAGAGAAACTATGGCTACACCTTC
-	TRBV7-2	TRBJ2-1	-	CASSDGRDYEQFF	TGTGCCAGCAGCGATGGACGGGACTATGAGCAGTTCTTC
TRBD1	TRBV2	TRBJ2-5	-	CASKGQTGGQETQYF	TGTGCCAGCAAAGGACAAACAGGGGGCCAGGAGACCCAGTACTTC
-	TRBV2	TRBJ2-5	-	CASSGSQETQYF	TGTGCCAGCAGTGGTTCGCAAGAGACCCAGTACTTC
TRBD2	TRBV19	TRBJ2-5	few	CASSMGGVQETQYF	TGTGCCAGTAGTATGGGGGGGGTCCAAGAGACCCAGTACTTC
-	TRBV2	TRBJ2-1	medium-sized	CASKISGTTYNEQFF	TGTGCCAGCAAGATAAGCGGGACAACTTACAATGAGCAGTTCTTC
-	TRBV9	TRBJ2-3	-	CASSVVGGGVDTQYF	TGTGCCAGCAGCGTAGTTGGCGGGGGCGTAGATACGCAGTATTTT
-	TRBV27	TRBJ1-6	-	CASRETGQSLHF	TGTGCCAGCAGGGAAACCGGTCAGTCCCTCCACTTT
TRBD1	TRBV5-1	TRBJ2-5	-	CASSRTGRGETQYF	TGCGCCAGCAGCCGGACAGGGCGGGGAGAGACCCAGTACTTC
-	TRBV5-4	TRBJ2-5	-	CASSSGVEETQYF	TGTGCCAGCAGCTCGGGGGTAGAAGAGACCCAGTACTTC